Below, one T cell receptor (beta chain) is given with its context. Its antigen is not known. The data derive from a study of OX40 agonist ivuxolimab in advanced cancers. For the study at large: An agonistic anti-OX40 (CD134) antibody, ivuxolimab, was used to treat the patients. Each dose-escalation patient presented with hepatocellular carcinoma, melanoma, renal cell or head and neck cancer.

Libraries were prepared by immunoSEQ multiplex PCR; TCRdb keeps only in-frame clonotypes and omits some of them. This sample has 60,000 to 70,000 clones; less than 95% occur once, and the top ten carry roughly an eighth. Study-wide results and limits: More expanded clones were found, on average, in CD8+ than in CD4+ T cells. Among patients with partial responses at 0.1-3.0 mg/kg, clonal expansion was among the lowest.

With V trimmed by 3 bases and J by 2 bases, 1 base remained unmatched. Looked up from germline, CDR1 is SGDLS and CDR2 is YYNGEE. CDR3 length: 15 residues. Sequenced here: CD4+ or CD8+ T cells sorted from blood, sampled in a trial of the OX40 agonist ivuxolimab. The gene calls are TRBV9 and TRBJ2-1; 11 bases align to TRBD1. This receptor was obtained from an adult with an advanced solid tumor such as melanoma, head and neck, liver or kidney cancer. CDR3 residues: CASSAGQGAYNEQFF. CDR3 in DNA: TGTGCCAGCAGCGCGGGACAGGGGGCCTACAATGAGCAGTTCTTC.